This TCR beta chain is from a study of control samples from healthy donors and cancer patients. This clone was found once. Some clones are missing from TCRdb's copy, which holds only in-frame ones; the method was immunoSEQ multiplex PCR. The sample contains about 69,000 clones, about nine tenths of which appear only once. This TCR came from a man aged 55 to 70 with colorectal cancer. Specimen: PBMCs.

CDR3: CASSRSTSGGTQETQYF. CDR3 in DNA: TGTGCCAGCTCACGATCGACTAGCGGGGGGACACAAGAGACCCAGTACTTC. The V call is TRBV18, the J call TRBJ2-5, with TRBD2 matching 13 bases. Germline V gene sequence: CDR1 KGHSH, CDR2 LQKENI. V trimming: 4 bases; J trimming: 2 bases; junction bases outside the gene matches: 7. The CDR3 is 17 amino acids.